This TCR beta chain was found in a study of OX40 agonist ivuxolimab in advanced cancers. General notes on the study: Ivuxolimab, which targeted the costimulatory receptor OX40 (CD134), was an agonistic, fully human IgG2 monoclonal antibody. Peripheral TCRbeta sequencing was intended to test whether TCR sequence diversity was altered and clonal T-cell expansion was caused by ivuxolimab. In the dose-escalation cohort, approximately 83% of patients were male, and the mean age was approximately 60 years with a range of roughly 23 to 79. Partial responses were achieved by three dose-escalation patients, of whom one had hepatocellular carcinoma and two had cutaneous melanoma. Intravenous ivuxolimab was administered to patients every 2 weeks at six dose levels: 0.01, 0.1, 0.3, 1.5, 3 and 10 mg/kg. The paper describes the monotherapy dose-escalation part (N of about 50 patients) of the phase I trial of ivuxolimab. Of the approximately 54 patients in dose escalation, about 19 had hepatocellular carcinoma, roughly 15 had melanoma, 9 had renal cell carcinoma and 9 had head and neck cancer. Patients were allowed to have had prior anti-PD-1, anti-PD-L1 or anti-CTLA-4 therapy, and 40% to 45% of the dose-escalation patients had previously received checkpoint inhibitors. The investigation overall reported the following: Low levels of normalized T-cell clonal expansion were also seen in some patients who did not respond. After ivuxolimab, CD8+ T cells had more expanded clones than CD4+ T cells on average. Clonal expansion of both CD4+ and CD8+ blood T cells was observed from baseline to week 6 at doses 0.1 to 3.0 mg/kg. In partial responders in the 0.1-3.0 mg/kg groups, normalized peripheral clonal expansion was found to be among the lowest, especially among CD8+ T cells. The antigen specificity of the clonally expanded peripheral T cells was not determined.

This clone was observed once. Which antigen it targets is not known. No base qualities exist here, and no much larger clone lies one base off it. To sequence the TCRbeta CDR3 region, genomic DNA was isolated from the sorted cells. The immunoSEQ Assay was used for sequencing of TCRbeta CDR3 regions. As stored in TCRdb, this immuneACCESS dataset retains in-frame rearrangements with V and J assigned. A fraction of the clones does not appear; measured against another copy, unresolved V genes explain less than half of the discrepancy, and the remainder lacks a known reason. In all, the sample holds more than 50,000 clones, and roughly 90% of those were seen once. Under 20% of the sample rests with the top ten. Including cysteine and phenylalanine, the CDR3 has 12 amino acids. Kept here is only the CDR3 DNA, which spans 36 bases and is read in frame from base 1. V loses 3 bases of germline sequence and J loses 8 bases, and the interval between the two ends is 8 bases. The germline V gene (reference sequence) gives CDR1 as MNHEY and CDR2 as SMNVEV.

The trial excluded patients who had a history of autoimmune disease or were on systemic immunosuppression. Peripheral blood for TCR sequencing was drawn from every dose cohort at baseline, at cycle 4 day 1 and at cycle 7 day 1. The samples were drawn from a first-in-human, open-label, multicenter phase I dose-escalation trial of ivuxolimab. Adults with locally advanced or metastatic head and neck squamous cell, hepatocellular, melanoma or renal cell carcinoma were enrolled in the trial. Before TCR sequencing, CD4+ T cells and CD8+ T cells from peripheral blood were sorted into separate populations.

The sequence joins TRBV27 to TRBJ2-1, with the D gene tentatively TRBD1 or TRBD2, based on 5 matching bases in each. The clonotype was recovered from an adult with an advanced solid tumor such as melanoma, head and neck, liver or kidney cancer. The sample was CD4+ or CD8+ T cells sorted from blood, taken in a trial of the OX40 agonist ivuxolimab. At the DNA level, the sequence is TGTGCCAGCAGTTTTGAGGGGTATGAGCAGTTCTTC. Translated, it gives CASSFEGYEQFF.